This TCR beta chain was captured by sequencing in a study of early T cells in non-severe SARS-CoV-2 infection. Study-level background: Sequencing of bulk RNA from unsorted whole blood was done, without chain pairing. Findings and caveats of the study: CD4 and private specificities were missed by VDJdb matching, which favored anti-spike CD8 responses.

The TCR library protocol was used to attach unique molecular identifiers. These identifiers were attached to individual cDNA molecules. TCRdb reanalysed the 5' RACE reads using MiXCR and keeps one entry per CDR3 protein. In the table there are more than 85,000 distinct CDR3 sequences, around 16% of which are singletons. V was clipped by 0 bases and J by 8 bases, with 13 bases between them. Germline CDR1 and CDR2: DFQATT and SNEGSKA (reference sequence). The CDR3 is 14 amino acids. In regard to this clonotype: The target antigen is unknown.

This sample comprised whole blood, obtained at baseline. The genes are TRBV20-1 and TRBJ1-4; D gene unclear. The sequence derives from an adult who was a healthcare worker with PCR-confirmed SARS-CoV-2 infection or an uninfected control (not recorded which). The CDR3 bases are TGCAGTGCTAGAGATCGATCCGGGATGGAAAAACTGTTTTTT. Translating gives CSARDRSGMEKLFF.